Following are 23 T cell receptor beta chains from one sample sequenced in a study of graft-versus-host responses after intestinal transplantation. Graft-derived tissue was subjected to processing to liberate intraepithelial and lamina propria lymphocytes. Sequenced by immunoSEQ multiplex PCR; TCRdb stores in-frame clones only, minus some. In the table there are more than 15,000 clones, 60% to 80% of which are singletons. The sequencing used ileum tissue, collected around 69 weeks after intestinal transplant. Every receptor here comes from a human patient who received an intestinal transplant, so some T cells may come from the graft donor.

By share, this clone ranks as medium-sized. The chain employs TRBV6-4 and TRBJ2-3; 14 bases align to TRBD2. This CDR3 is built from 15 residues. Germline V gene sequence: CDR1 MRHNA, CDR2 SNTAGT. With V trimmed by 6 bases and J by 6 bases, 5 bases remained unmatched. CDR3 residues: CASSETSGGADTQYF. The CDR3 coding sequence is TGTGCCAGCAGCGAGACTAGCGGGGGGGCTGATACGCAGTATTTT.

The rearrangement uses TRBV5-4 and TRBJ2-3, with 12 nucleotides matching TRBD2. V trimming: 4 bases; J trimming: 3 bases; junction bases outside the gene matches: 9. The CDR3 has 17 residues. CDR1 is SGHNT, CDR2 YYREEE, per germline (reference sequence). The CDR3 sequence is CASSVSSGGARTDTQYF. CDR3 bases: TGTGCCAGCAGCGTTTCTAGCGGGGGGGCCAGGACAGATACGCAGTATTTT. The full variable domain, its missing parts supplied by reference TRBV5-4 and TRBJ2-3, is ETGVTQSPTHLIKTRGQQVTLRCSSQSGHNTVSWYQQALGQGPQFIFQYYREEENGRGNFPPRFSGLQFPNYSSELNVNALELDDSALYLCASSVSSGGARTDTQYFGPGTRLTVL.

This clone occurred once. One end of the junction varies from germline; a read error may be responsible. This chain joins TRBV20-1 and TRBJ1-2, with D tentatively TRBD1 (5 bases). This CDR3 has 11 residues. Germline lookup yields CDR1 DFQATT and CDR2 SNEGSKA (reference sequence). The CDR3 region has the DNA TGCAGTGTCCTACAGGATACGGGCAGTAAATTC. This translates into CSVLQDTGSKF.

The chain recombines TRBV5-4 with TRBJ2-2; 8 bases line up with TRBD1. Per germline, CDR1 SGHNT and CDR2 YYREEE (reference sequence). V dropped 2 bases and J dropped 4; count of bases not matched to a gene: 4. The CDR3 consists of 15 residues. The CDR3 nucleotides read TGTGCCAGCAGCTTCCAGGGGGCGCCCACCGGGGAGCTGTTTTTT. Translation gives CASSFQGAPTGELFF.

The chain is built from TRBV7-9 and TRBJ1-6; D possibly corresponds to TRBD1 (5 bases). This CDR3 contains 16 residues. V lost 4 bases and J lost 0, with 10 bases in between. Germline V gene data show CDR1 as SEHNR and CDR2 as FQNEAQ (reference sequence). CDR3 nucleotide sequence: TGTGCCAGCAGCTCGGCAGGGACCTCCTATAATTCACCCCTCCACTTT. It yields the protein CASSSAGTSYNSPLHF.

This chain joins TRBV28 and TRBJ2-1; TRBD2 might be the D (6 bases). V shed 3 bases and J shed 6 bases, with 21 bases lying between them. The CDR3 covers 17 residues. Looked up from germline, CDR1 is MDHEN and CDR2 is SYDVKM. The CDR3 here is CASSFPTRLVGGNEQFF. The CDR3 DNA is TGTGCCAGCAGTTTCCCCACAAGGCTAGTCGGGGGCAATGAGCAGTTCTTC.

The chain couples TRBV5-1 to TRBJ2-7, with a weak D call TRBD2 (6 bases). This CDR3 comprises 14 residues. Germline-derived CDR1 and CDR2 are SGHRS and YFSETQ. Trimming took off 4 bases at V and 3 bases at J, with 14 bases between the two ends. The chain's CDR3 is CASSLSGEVYEQYF. In nucleotides, the CDR3 is TGCGCCAGCAGCCTAAGTGGGGAGGTCTACGAGCAGTACTTC.

The chain links TRBV7-2 to TRBJ1-6, with unresolved D. V lost 2 bases and J 4 bases, leaving 12 bases between the germline ends. The germline gives CDR1 SGHTA, CDR2 FQGNSA. CDR3 length: 16 residues. CDR3 nucleotides: TGTGCCAGCAGCTTAACTTGGGGTCTGTATAATTCACCCCTCCACTTT. Its protein product is CASSLTWGLYNSPLHF.

This clone occurred a few times. The chain has TRBV19 and TRBJ1-5; unclear D gene. The CDR3 is made up of 14 amino acids. Germline CDR1 LNHDA, CDR2 SQIVND (reference sequence). The V end was cut by 6 bases, the J end by 0 bases, with 9 bases between. This chain's CDR3 is CASSGKGSNQPQHF. The DNA for the CDR3 is TGTGCCAGTAGCGGGAAGGGTAGCAATCAGCCCCAGCATTTT.

The chain recombines TRBV29-1 with TRBJ1-1, with D tentatively TRBD1 (5 bases). Germline V lookup: CDR1 SQVTM, CDR2 ANQGSEA. The V gene lost 3 bases and the J gene lost 4 bases, with 12 bases spanning the gap. There are 13 residues in the CDR3. CDR3 bases: TGCAGCGTTGAGAGGGACCAGGGCACTGAAGCTTTCTTT. Translating it yields CSVERDQGTEAFF.

The chain couples TRBV27 to TRBJ2-1; 7 bases are a match to TRBD1. The germline V gene encodes CDR1 MNHEY and CDR2 SMNVEV (reference sequence). The junction had 14 bases not matched to a gene; V was cut back by 6 bases and J by 6 bases. There are 16 residues in the CDR3. The CDR3 DNA follows: TGTGCCAGCAGAGTTTACTCGGCAGGGGGTAGCAATGAGCAGTTCTTC. Residues: CASRVYSAGGSNEQFF.

The chain recombines TRBV27 with TRBJ1-2; D unclear. The germline V gene has CDR1 MNHEY and CDR2 SMNVEV (reference sequence). The CDR3 covers 11 residues. The V gene lost 6 bases and the J gene lost 8 bases, with 10 bases spanning the gap. In DNA, the CDR3 is TGTGCCAGCAGGAGTCGGCAGGGCTACACCTTC. Its protein is CASRSRQGYTF.

This chain connects TRBV5-6 to TRBJ1-1; D not resolved. V was cut by 3 bases and J by 11 bases, with 17 bases left in between. CDR1 and CDR2 (germline): SGHDT, YYEEEE. CDR3 size: 13 residues. CDR3 in DNA: TGTGCCAGCAGCTCGACCCTGATCCCCGATGCTTTCTTT. Its translation is CASSSTLIPDAFF.

In nucleotides, the CDR3 is TGCGCCAGCAGCTTGGTCCCTGGACAGGGTTTGAATGAGCAGTTCTTC. Encoded protein: CASSLVPGQGLNEQFF. The rearrangement joins TRBV5-1 to TRBJ2-1; 8 bases are a match to TRBD1. The CDR3 runs to 16 residues. The germline V gene has CDR1 SGHRS and CDR2 YFSETQ. V gave up 0 bases and J gave up 7 bases; unmatched junction bases: 9.

The chain combines TRBV5-6 with TRBJ2-7, with D possibly TRBD1 on 6 matching bases. The V end lost 3 bases, the J end lost 2 bases, and 12 bases lay between the germline ends. CDR3 length: 14 amino acids. Looked up from germline, CDR1 is SGHDT and CDR2 is YYEEEE. The DNA of the CDR3 is TGTGCCAGCAGCTATCAGGACAGAACCTACGAGCAGTACTTC. It codes for CASSYQDRTYEQYF.

V and J are TRBV6-6 and TRBJ1-5; no clear D. CDR3 length equals 14 residues. V lost 4 bases, J lost 4 bases, and 11 bases lay in between. Germline V gene sequence: CDR1 MNHNY, CDR2 SVGAGI (reference sequence). The DNA of the CDR3 is TGTGCCAGCAGTTGGACGGACCCTAATCAGCCCCAGCATTTT. Amino acid sequence: CASSWTDPNQPQHF.

The genes are TRBV2 and TRBJ2-3; TRBD2 matches at 10 bases. From germline, CDR1 is SNHLY and CDR2 FYNNEI. CDR3 size: 14 residues. J lost 7 bases, V lost 6 bases, and 7 bases had no gene match. In DNA, the CDR3 is TGTGCCAGCAGACCCAGCGGGGGGGCAAATACGCAGTATTTT. It codes for CASRPSGGANTQYF. The variable domain in full, with the rest retrieved from reference TRBV2 and TRBJ2-3, is EPEVTQTPSHQVTQMGQEVILRCVPISNHLYFYWYRQILGQKVEFLVSFYNNEISEKSEIFDDQFSVERPDGSNFTLKIRSTKLEDSAMYFCASRPSGGANTQYFGPGTRLTVL.

V is TRBV7-9 and J is TRBJ2-1; D is uncertain. This CDR3 has 13 amino acids. Trimming pared 1 base from V and 9 bases from J, leaving 10 bases between. The germline gives CDR1 SEHNR, CDR2 FQNEAQ (reference sequence). The CDR3 sequence is CASSLGGWVEQFF. CDR3 sequence (DNA): TGTGCCAGCAGCTTAGGTGGGTGGGTTGAGCAGTTCTTC.

This chain uses TRBV29-1 with TRBJ1-2; D unresolved. V shed 4 bases and J shed 4 bases, with 13 bases lying between them. The CDR3 has 13 amino acids. Germline CDR1 SQVTM, CDR2 ANQGSEA. CDR3 protein: CSVVNQQRYGYTF. CDR3 DNA sequence: TGCAGCGTTGTGAACCAACAGCGCTATGGCTACACCTTC. Supplemented by reference TRBV29-1 and TRBJ1-2, the full variable domain reads SAVISQKPSRDICQRGTSLTIQCQVDSQVTMMFWYRQQPGQSLTLIATANQGSEATYESGFVIDKFPISRPNLTFSTLTVSNMSPEDSSIYLCSVVNQQRYGYTFGSGTRLTVV.

V and J are TRBV7-3 and TRBJ2-5; maybe TRBD2 (6 bases). The germline V gene has CDR1 SGHTA and CDR2 FQGTGA. The CDR3 loop spans 15 amino acids. Deletions cut 3 bases from V and 0 bases from J, with 11 bases between. The CDR3 here is CASSFGGPNQETQYF. The CDR3 nucleotides are TGTGCCAGCAGCTTCGGGGGACCGAACCAAGAGACCCAGTACTTC.

This clone was found once. The V call is TRBV5-6, the J call TRBJ2-7; maybe TRBD2 (6 bases). Germline CDR1 is SGHDT and CDR2 is YYEEEE. The V gene lost 2 bases and the J gene lost 4 bases, with 19 bases spanning the gap. The CDR3 loop spans 16 amino acids. This CDR3 reads CASSFAPGREYYEQYF. The CDR3 nucleotides read TGTGCCAGCAGCTTCGCCCCGGGACGGGAGTATTACGAGCAGTACTTC.

The rearrangement joins TRBV10-3 to TRBJ2-3; 8 bases fit TRBD2. After removal of 7 bases from V and 4 bases from J, the junction contained 4 bases not matched to a gene. This CDR3 comprises 13 residues. From germline, CDR1 is ENHRY and CDR2 SYGVKD. CDR3 bases: TGTGCCATCAAGGCGCGGGAGGCAGATACGCAGTATTTT. Translation: CAIKAREADTQYF.

This chain connects TRBV5-1 to TRBJ1-3; unclear D gene. V shed 2 bases and J shed 1 base, with 13 bases lying between them. The CDR3 has 16 amino acids. Germline CDR1 is SGHRS and CDR2 is YFSETQ. The CDR3 sequence: CASSFQTVGSGNTIYF. In nucleotides, the CDR3 is TGCGCCAGCAGCTTCCAGACGGTGGGATCTGGAAACACCATATATTTT.